One and the same sample provided the 13 T cell receptor beta chains below, sequenced in a study of T cells in Graves' hyperthyroidism and ophthalmopathy. RNA transcripts yielded amplified TCR beta CDR3 regions. A set of HTBI primers served as the primers for a first-round RT-PCR of the TCR CDR3. TCRdb called the multiplex PCR reads again in MiXCR, with one record for every CDR3 protein. The repertoire includes approximately 260,000 distinct CDR3 sequences, over 12% of them detected once, and 30% to 35% sits in the top ten. The sequenced sample was blood. The receptors here all came from a woman aged 45-60 years with Graves' hyperthyroidism that later progressed to Graves' ophthalmopathy.

As to this clonotype: No conserved phenylalanine or tryptophan is present at the end of the CDR3, so a read error is the likely explanation. The chain links TRBV28 to TRBJ2-6; D gene unclear. V gave up 5 bases and J gave up 2 bases, with 10 bases separating them. The CDR3 is made up of 15 amino acids. The V gene's germline CDR1 is MDHEN and CDR2 SYDVKM. The CDR3 is CASSNGLTGANVLTL. The CDR3 DNA reads TGTGCCAGCAGTAACGGGTTAACTGGGGCCAACGTCCTGACTCTC.

This clonotype was seen a few times. The chain employs TRBV2 and TRBJ1-5; no clear D. CDR1 and CDR2 (germline): SNHLY, FYNNEI. The CDR3 has 15 amino acids. V was shortened by 2 bases and J by 0 bases, with 8 bases between the two germline ends. The CDR3 protein is CASSESVYSNQPQHF. CDR3 DNA: TGTGCCAGCAGTGAATCTGTGTATAGCAATCAGCCCCAGCATTTT.

This clonotype was counted between two and nine times. This chain links TRBV6-1 with TRBJ2-1; TRBD2 is a possible D gene (6 bases). The CDR3 extends over 15 amino acids. CDR1 is MNHNS and CDR2 is SASEGT in the germline V gene. V dropped 5 bases and J dropped 8 bases, with 19 bases sitting between them. CDR3 amino acids: CASSTLGGTGDEQFF. CDR3 in DNA: TGTGCCAGCAGTACCCTAGGCGGGACGGGGGATGAGCAGTTCTTC.

The V gene is TRBV15, the J gene TRBJ2-2, with a tentative D call TRBD1 (6 bases). The CDR3 consists of 18 residues. V shed 0 bases and J shed 4 bases, with 18 bases lying between them. Germline values: CDR1 LNHNV, CDR2 YYDKDF (reference sequence). The CDR3 is CATSRDGPNRAGTGELFF. The DNA for the CDR3 is TGTGCCACCAGCAGAGATGGACCAAACAGGGCGGGCACCGGGGAGCTGTTTTTT.

This clonotype was observed at least ten times. The chain carries TRBV6-1 and TRBJ2-1; TRBD2 aligns across 16 bases. Per the germline V gene, CDR1 is MNHNS and CDR2 is SASEGT. This CDR3 has 21 residues. Trimming removed 5 bases from V and 0 bases from J; junction bases left unmatched: 13. The CDR3 nucleotides are TGTGCCAGCAGTACCCCGGGGGGACTAGCGGGAGGGCCGGTCTCCTACAATGAGCAGTTCTTC. This codes for CASSTPGGLAGGPVSYNEQFF.

This clonotype was observed at least ten times. The rearrangement joins TRBV20-1 to TRBJ1-1; D may be TRBD1 (5 bases). The germline CDR1 and CDR2 sequences are DFQATT and SNEGSKA (reference sequence). CDR3 size: 14 residues. V lost 4 bases to trimming and J lost 1 base, with 13 bases between them. Written as DNA, the CDR3 is TGCAGTGCTAACGGATGGGGGACGAACACTGAAGCTTTCTTT. Amino acid sequence: CSANGWGTNTEAFF.

The gene calls are TRBV5-1 and TRBJ2-1; 13 nucleotides align to TRBD2. V shed 4 bases, J shed 9 bases, and the junction held 19 bases outside the gene matches. This CDR3 has 19 residues. Per the germline V gene, CDR1 is SGHRS and CDR2 is YFSETQ. The CDR3 DNA follows: TGCGCCAGCAGCCATGGACTAGCGGGAGTATCACTATGGTCCAGTGAGCAGTTCTTC. Its protein is CASSHGLAGVSLWSSEQFF.

CDR3 DNA: TGTGCCAGCAGTCGACGCGGCCCGGATACGCAGTATTTT. Its protein is CASSRRGPDTQYF. The genes are TRBV6-1 and TRBJ2-3, with no clear D. V lost 5 bases and J 6 bases, leaving 12 bases between the germline ends. This CDR3 is built from 13 residues. From germline, CDR1 is MNHNS and CDR2 SASEGT.

The chain carries TRBV3-1 and TRBJ1-2, with D hard to call. The length of the CDR3 is 14 residues. Germline CDR1 LGHDT, CDR2 YNNKEL (reference sequence). V shed 4 bases and J shed 1 base, with 10 bases lying between them. The CDR3 is CASSRGRFNYGYTF. The DNA of the CDR3 is TGTGCCAGCAGCCGGGGAAGATTTAACTATGGCTACACCTTC.

With respect to this clonotype: A read error is possible here, since a much larger clone lies one base away. The chain recombines TRBV20-1 with TRBJ1-1; unclear D gene. The CDR3 is 12 amino acids. V was clipped by 6 bases and J by 1 base, with 9 bases between them. CDR1 DFQATT and CDR2 SNEGSKA come from the germline V gene (reference sequence). CDR3: CSALVKNTEAFF. The CDR3 DNA is TGCAGTGCCTTAGTCAAGAACACTGAAGCTTTCTTT.

This clonotype showed up many times. This chain links TRBV20-1 with TRBJ2-3; TRBD2 aligns across 7 bases. Germline assignment: CDR1 DFQATT and CDR2 SNEGSKA (reference sequence). The length of the CDR3 is 14 residues. V lost 5 bases to trimming and J lost 3 bases; unmatched junction nucleotides: 8. In nucleotides, the CDR3 is TGCAGTGCTTTCTCGGGACTATTGACAGATACGCAGTATTTT. It is translated as CSAFSGLLTDTQYF.

This clonotype was counted many times. The chain employs TRBV18 and TRBJ2-5, with a possible D match to TRBD1 (6 bases). The V gene's germline CDR1 is KGHSH and CDR2 LQKENI. Trimming took 3 bases from V and 9 from J, leaving 17 bases between them. There are 14 residues in the CDR3. CDR3: CASSPDRLKGAQYF. DNA of the CDR3: TGTGCCAGCTCACCTGACAGGCTGAAGGGAGCCCAGTACTTC.

This clonotype occurred many times. The gene calls are TRBV7-9 and TRBJ2-5, with D unclear. V was pared by 5 bases and J by 2 bases, with 12 bases between. The length of the CDR3 is 14 residues. Germline V gene data show CDR1 as SEHNR and CDR2 as FQNEAQ (reference sequence). CDR3 loop: CASSPVGRQETQYF. DNA for the CDR3: TGTGCCAGCAGCCCTGTGGGCAGACAAGAGACCCAGTACTTC.